One and the same sample provided the 9 T cell receptor beta chains below, sequenced in a study of spatial heterogeneity in lung cancer (dated by TCRdb to between 2019 and 2020). The library was produced with 5' RACE. The sequencer was a NextSeq 500. Through fastp at Q25 and MiXCR, TCRdb rebuilt clones from the public reads, retaining in-frame beta chains. Rows are unified per CDR3 protein, each entry keeping the most common DNA and genes. Recorded for this sample are around 120,000 distinct CDR3 sequences; 12% of them occurred a single time. The ten largest account for 16% of the sample. The time point label corresponds to: blood at routine non-recurrence follow-up after resection. For TCR sequencing, whole RNA was extracted from tumor and nontumor lung tissue, or from cryopreserved PBMC samples, and no cell sorting was done. This specimen was PBMCs, taken at follow-up. Source of these receptors: a male donor with early-stage non-small cell lung cancer.

This clonotype came up many times. This chain joins TRBV28 and TRBJ2-5; 8 bases line up with TRBD1. The V segment lost 3 bases and the J segment 5 bases; nucleotides outside the gene matches: 5. This CDR3 comprises 14 residues. The germline CDR1 and CDR2 sequences are MDHEN and SYDVKM. The DNA for the CDR3 is TGTGCCAGCAGTTTGGCAGGGGGCTATGAGACCCAGTACTTC. Amino acids: CASSLAGGYETQYF. Combining the CDR3 with reference TRBV28 and TRBJ2-5 gives the whole variable domain DVKVTQSSRYLVKRTGEKVFLECVQDMDHENMFWYRQDPGLGLRLIYFSYDVKMKEKGDIPEGYSVSREKKERFSLILESASTNQTSMYLCASSLAGGYETQYFGPGTRLLVL.

At least ten counts were recorded for this clonotype. The V gene is TRBV28, the J gene TRBJ2-3; 13 nucleotides match TRBD2. Germline trimming cut 4 bases from V and 2 bases from J; bases unmatched to any gene: 21. Germline assignment: CDR1 MDHEN and CDR2 SYDVKM. The CDR3 has 22 amino acids. As DNA, the CDR3 is TGTGCCAGCAGTTCCCCTTATTATACCCCCTCGACTAGCGGGGGGTCCACAGATACGCAGTATTTT. Protein sequence: CASSSPYYTPSTSGGSTDTQYF.

The table lists this clonotype with a few counts. This CDR3 reads CASSLAQGASYEQYF. CDR3 nucleotide sequence: TGTGCCAGCAGCTTGGCGCAGGGGGCTTCCTACGAGCAGTACTTC. The V and J genes are TRBV5-5 and TRBJ2-7; 8 nucleotides align to TRBD1. With 0 bases clipped from V and 1 base from J, the junction kept 3 bases outside the gene matches. The CDR3 contains 15 residues. Germline-derived CDR1 and CDR2 are SGHKS and YYEKEE (reference sequence).

The chain couples TRBV11-2 to TRBJ2-4, with D possibly TRBD1 on 7 matching bases. Germline CDR1 SGHAT, CDR2 FQNNGV. The CDR3 contains 14 residues. Trimming took off 5 bases at V and 5 bases at J, with 13 bases between the two ends. The CDR3 region is CASSVGGGENIQYF. Written as DNA, the CDR3 is TGTGCCAGCAGCGTAGGAGGGGGCGAAAACATTCAGTACTTC.

The chain combines TRBV6-1 with TRBJ2-1, with 11 bases that match TRBD1. Germline-derived CDR1 and CDR2 are MNHNS and SASEGT. V lost 1 base to trimming and J lost 5 bases; unmatched junction nucleotides: 1. This CDR3 contains 15 residues. The chain's CDR3 is CASSEGTGGHNEQFF. In nucleotides, the CDR3 is TGTGCCAGCAGTGAAGGGACAGGGGGCCACAATGAGCAGTTCTTC.

This clonotype came up many times. The chain links TRBV5-1 to TRBJ2-1; 13 nucleotides agree with TRBD2. The ends lost 7 bases at V and 7 bases at J; junction bases unmatched: 11. The CDR3 loop spans 16 amino acids. Germline CDR1 reads SGHRS; CDR2 reads YFSETQ. CDR3 DNA: TGCGCCAGCGCCCTCTACGGGACTAGCGGGGTGAATGAGCAGTTCTTC. Amino acids: CASALYGTSGVNEQFF.

This clonotype was detected many times. The V gene is TRBV7-9, the J gene TRBJ2-1; D unclear. Trimming left V 1 base short and J 8 bases short, with 12 bases between. The CDR3 consists of 14 residues. CDR1 is SEHNR and CDR2 is FQNEAQ in the germline V gene (reference sequence). CDR3 sequence: CASSLGLTRDEQFF. CDR3 in DNA: TGTGCCAGCAGCTTAGGTCTCACTCGAGATGAGCAGTTCTTC.

Ten or more counts support this clonotype. The chain combines TRBV7-9 with TRBJ1-5, with D possibly matching TRBD1 (5 bases). Trimming shortened V by 3 bases and J by 3 bases, and 6 bases separated the two germline ends. Looked up from germline, CDR1 is SEHNR and CDR2 is FQNEAQ (reference sequence). This CDR3 comprises 13 residues. The DNA for the CDR3 is TGTGCCAGCAGCTTGGGGGTCAATCAGCCCCAGCATTTT. Residues: CASSLGVNQPQHF.

The sample holds a few counts of this clonotype. J is TRBJ2-1 and V is TRBV4-1; 13 bases agree with TRBD2. The ends lost 1 base at V and 10 bases at J; junction bases unmatched: 19. Germline V lookup: CDR1 MGHRA, CDR2 YSYEKL. The CDR3 has 20 amino acids. CDR3 region: CASSQVMGTTTSGGAGEQFF. CDR3 in DNA: TGCGCCAGCAGCCAAGTAATGGGTACGACTACTAGCGGGGGGGCAGGAGAGCAGTTCTTC.